The 9 T cell receptor beta chains reported below all come from one sample, sequenced in a study of blood T cell repertoires in COVID-19. Only in-frame clones appear in the TCRdb table, and some are missing; sequencing was by immunoSEQ multiplex PCR. Found here are just over 150,000 clones, about 80% of them singletons; the top ten hold around 7%. The sequenced material came from peripheral blood. These receptors were taken from a middle-aged woman with COVID-19, enrolled during active disease.

The chain joins TRBV27 to TRBJ2-6; TRBD2 aligns across 7 bases. With V trimmed by 4 bases and J by 3 bases, 3 bases remained unmatched. This CDR3 spans 15 amino acids. Germline loops: CDR1 MNHEY, CDR2 SMNVEV (reference sequence). CDR3 sequence reads: CASSSPGGGANVLTF. Here the CDR3 DNA reads TGTGCCAGCAGTTCCCCGGGGGGTGGGGCCAACGTCCTGACTTTC.

The chain couples TRBV4-1 to TRBJ2-7, with 10 bases that match TRBD2. The CDR3 totals 15 residues. The germline V gene has CDR1 MGHRA and CDR2 YSYEKL. Unmatched junction bases numbered 1, after V lost 2 bases and J lost 0 bases. The CDR3: CASSQRLAGSYEQYF. The CDR3 DNA reads as TGCGCCAGCAGCCAAAGACTAGCGGGCTCCTACGAGCAGTACTTC.

The chain employs TRBV7-3 and TRBJ2-7; D gene uncertain. Trimming left V 2 bases short and J 0 bases short, with 11 bases between. This CDR3 is 15 amino acids long. CDR1 is SGHTA, CDR2 FQGTGA, per germline. The CDR3 sequence: CASSLGVHDSYEQYF. In DNA, the CDR3 is TGTGCCAGCAGCTTAGGAGTGCATGACTCCTACGAGCAGTACTTC.

The V gene is TRBV2, the J gene TRBJ2-3, with unresolved D. Germline CDR1 SNHLY, CDR2 FYNNEI. CDR3 size: 13 residues. The V gene lost 6 bases and the J gene lost 2 bases, with 9 bases spanning the gap. This chain's CDR3 is CASRRYSTDTQYF. The CDR3 DNA sequence: TGTGCCAGCAGGAGATATTCCACAGATACGCAGTATTTT.

The V call is TRBV6-5, the J call TRBJ2-1; perhaps TRBD2 as D (5 bases). Trimming shortened V by 2 bases and J by 4 bases, and 12 bases separated the two germline ends. The CDR3 sequence is 15 residues long. The germline CDR1 and CDR2 sequences are MNHEY and SVGAGI. The CDR3 loop is CASSYRLALYNEQFF. Here the CDR3 DNA reads TGTGCCAGCAGTTACCGTCTAGCCCTTTACAATGAGCAGTTCTTC.

In this sample, this clone is large. J is TRBJ1-1 and V is TRBV2, with 9 nucleotides matching TRBD1. Germline V gene lookup returns CDR1 SNHLY and CDR2 FYNNEI. This CDR3 has 15 amino acids. V lost 4 bases to trimming and J lost 1 base; unmatched junction nucleotides: 4. The CDR3 spells CASSGWTGENTEAFF. The CDR3 nucleotides are TGTGCCAGCAGTGGATGGACAGGGGAGAACACTGAAGCTTTCTTT.

This clone has only one observation. The gene calls are TRBV3-1 (or the pseudogene TRBV3-2) and TRBJ1-5, with D hard to call. Trimming removed 1 base from V and 6 bases from J, with 7 bases in between. Germline V gene data show CDR1 as LGHDT and CDR2 as YNNKEL (reference sequence). The CDR3 spans 13 residues. CDR3 in amino acids: CASSQVAGQPQHF. In DNA, the CDR3 is TGTGCCAGCAGCCAAGTAGCTGGTCAGCCCCAGCATTTT.

CDR3 protein: CASSDELAVTRPSCYEQYV. The CDR3 DNA is TGTGCCAGCAGTGATGAACTCGCTGTGACTAGGCCCTCATGCTACGAGCAGTACGTC. V is TRBV6-4 and J is TRBJ2-7; weak D call: TRBD2 (6 bases). The CDR3 is 19 amino acids. Germline values: CDR1 MRHNA, CDR2 SNTAGT. V was clipped by 3 bases and J by 3 bases, with 27 bases between them.

V and J are TRBV9 and TRBJ2-5; TRBD2 aligns across 12 bases. The trim removed 2 bases at V and 5 bases at J, leaving 1 base unmatched. The CDR3 consists of 14 residues. Looked up from germline, CDR1 is SGDLS and CDR2 is YYNGEE. CDR3 amino acids: CASSVTSGSETQYF. DNA for the CDR3: TGTGCCAGCAGCGTGACTAGCGGGAGTGAGACCCAGTACTTC.